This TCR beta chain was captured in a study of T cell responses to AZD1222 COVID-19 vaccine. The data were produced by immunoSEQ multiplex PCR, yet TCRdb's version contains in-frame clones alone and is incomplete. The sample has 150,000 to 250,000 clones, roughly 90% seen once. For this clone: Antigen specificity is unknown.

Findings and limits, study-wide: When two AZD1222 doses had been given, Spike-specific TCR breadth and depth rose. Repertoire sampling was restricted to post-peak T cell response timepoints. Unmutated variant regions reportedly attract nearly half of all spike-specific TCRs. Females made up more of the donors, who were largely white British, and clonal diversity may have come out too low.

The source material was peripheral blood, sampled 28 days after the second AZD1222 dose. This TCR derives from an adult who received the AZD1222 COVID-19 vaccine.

The CDR3 bases are TGCGCCAGCAGCCAACCCGGGACAGGGGGCTTTTCCGCCGGGGAGCTGTTTTTT. It encodes CASSQPGTGGFSAGELFF. This chain joins TRBV4-1 and TRBJ2-2; 12 bases match TRBD1. The ends lost 2 bases at V and 6 bases at J; junction bases unmatched: 10. Germline V CDR1 and CDR2: MGHRA, YSYEKL. The CDR3 consists of 18 residues.